Below are 17 T cell receptor beta chains sequenced from a single sample in a study of cytomegalovirus exposure and HLA in healthy donors. The primer mix had 60 Vbeta and 13 Jbeta primers. Profiled with immunoSEQ multiplex PCR; TCRdb holds only in-frame clones, not every one. The data hold some 190,000 clones, with just over 75% observed a single time. The sequencing input was PBMCs. Every receptor here comes from a young man in good health and CMV-seronegative.

This clone has more than one count but fewer than ten. Written as DNA, the CDR3 is TGCGCCAGCAGCCAAGGTCCAACTAGCGGGGGGGCCCAGCAGTATTTT. As protein: CASSQGPTSGGAQQYF. The rearrangement links TRBV4-3 to TRBJ2-3; 13 positions match TRBD2. Germline lookup yields CDR1 LGHNA and CDR2 YSLEER. V lost 1 base to trimming and J lost 11 bases; unmatched junction nucleotides: 9. The CDR3 spans 16 residues.

This chain connects TRBV28 to TRBJ1-5, with 9 bases fitting TRBD1. Losses at the gene ends were 4 bases for V and 2 bases for J; bases not matched to a gene: 9. This CDR3 is built from 17 residues. In germline, CDR1 is MDHEN, CDR2 SYDVKM. Here the CDR3 reads CASSSYNRGRRNQPQHF. CDR3 sequence (DNA): TGTGCCAGCAGTTCGTACAACAGGGGGCGTCGCAATCAGCCCCAGCATTTT.

The chain recombines TRBV28 with TRBJ1-2; 8 nucleotides match TRBD1. From germline, CDR1 is MDHEN and CDR2 SYDVKM. Trimming took 3 bases from V and 2 from J; bases not matched to a gene: 5. The CDR3 has 15 residues. CDR3 nucleotides: TGTGCCAGCAGTTTCCAGGACAGGGAGAACTATGGCTACACCTTC. Translated, it gives CASSFQDRENYGYTF.

The rearrangement joins TRBV29-1 to TRBJ2-1; TRBD2 matches at 9 bases. CDR1 is SQVTM, CDR2 ANQGSEA, per germline. Trimming at V came to 4 bases and at J to 0 bases, leaving 10 bases not matched to a gene. The CDR3 has 17 amino acids. The CDR3 sequence: CSVGGTSKASSYNEQFF. CDR3 nucleotide sequence: TGCAGCGTTGGGGGGACTAGCAAGGCAAGCTCCTACAATGAGCAGTTCTTC.

The chain links TRBV27 to TRBJ2-3; 7 bases are shared with TRBD1. Trimming removed 5 bases from V and 1 base from J; junction bases left unmatched: 9. Looked up from germline, CDR1 is MNHEY and CDR2 is SMNVEV (reference sequence). The CDR3 loop spans 16 amino acids. The CDR3 DNA is TGTGCCAGCAGTGCCAGGGGGACGGGGCGCACAGATACGCAGTATTTT. Protein product: CASSARGTGRTDTQYF.

This clone was seen once. V usage is TRBV4-2 and J usage is TRBJ2-1; D remains unclear. V was shortened by 0 bases and J by 9 bases, with 9 bases between the two germline ends. Germline assignment: CDR1 LGHNA and CDR2 YNFKEQ. This CDR3 contains 13 residues. The chain's CDR3 is CASSQEASCEQFF. Here the CDR3 DNA reads TGTGCCAGCAGCCAAGAGGCCTCTTGTGAGCAGTTCTTC.

The rearrangement joins TRBV7-8 to TRBJ1-3, with 7 bases that match TRBD1. The CDR3 runs to 15 residues. J was trimmed by 8 bases and V by 3 bases; bases with no gene match: 10. In germline, CDR1 is SGHVS, CDR2 FQNEAQ. The CDR3 nucleotides read TGTGCCAGCAGCTTTCGTCCAGGGGGGATAGACACCATATATTTT. This gives the protein CASSFRPGGIDTIYF.

The chain has TRBV5-1 and TRBJ2-1; 7 bases match TRBD2. V trimming: 5 bases; J trimming: 8 bases; junction bases outside the gene matches: 7. The germline V gene encodes CDR1 SGHRS and CDR2 YFSETQ. This CDR3 is built from 13 residues. The CDR3 protein is CASRRTGGDEQFF. DNA for the CDR3: TGCGCCAGCAGGAGAACTGGGGGGGATGAGCAGTTCTTC.

The chain combines TRBV6-4 with TRBJ2-3; 10 bases map to TRBD2. Germline CDR1 and CDR2: MRHNA and SNTAGT. V lost 6 bases and J lost 1; bases outside the gene matches: 1. The CDR3 length is 14 residues. CDR3 coding DNA: TGTGCCAGCAGCGGGACTAGCGGCACAGATACGCAGTATTTT. Protein: CASSGTSGTDTQYF.

This sequence joins TRBV7-8 and TRBJ1-5; D possibly corresponds to TRBD1 (6 bases). The CDR3 length is 18 residues. CDR1 is SGHVS, CDR2 FQNEAQ, per germline. The germline V and J ends were trimmed by 5 bases and 1 base, with 21 bases remaining between them. The CDR3 reads CASSTRVTGIGSNQPQHF. The CDR3, as DNA: TGTGCCAGCAGCACGAGGGTAACAGGGATAGGGAGCAATCAGCCCCAGCATTTT.

This clone was seen a handful of times. The rearrangement links TRBV6-5 to TRBJ1-5, with D perhaps matching TRBD1 (6 bases). This CDR3 has 15 amino acids. Germline lookup yields CDR1 MNHEY and CDR2 SVGAGI. V was trimmed by 6 bases and J by 2 bases, leaving 14 bases between them. CDR3 residues: CASRLGAAGNQPQHF. Written as DNA, the CDR3 is TGTGCCAGCAGACTGGGGGCGGCAGGCAATCAGCCCCAGCATTTT.

Details on this clone: The same CDR3 can be traced to other DNA sequences in this sample. The rearrangement joins TRBV9 to TRBJ2-3; 9 bases fit TRBD2. V lost 2 bases to trimming and J lost 4 bases; unmatched junction nucleotides: 2. Germline CDR1 is SGDLS and CDR2 is YYNGEE. The CDR3 runs to 14 residues. Here the CDR3 reads CASSVVAGADTQYF. The CDR3 DNA sequence: TGTGCCAGCAGCGTCGTAGCGGGAGCAGATACGCAGTATTTT.

The chain couples TRBV11-3 to TRBJ2-7, with 7 nucleotides matching TRBD1. The CDR3 contains 15 residues. V was clipped by 4 bases and J by 5 bases; unmatched bases: 11. Germline-derived CDR1 and CDR2 are SGHNT and YENEEA. The CDR3 spells CASSSLADRAHEQYF. CDR3 sequence (DNA): TGTGCCAGCAGCTCATTAGCCGACAGGGCCCACGAGCAGTACTTC.

The chain joins TRBV9 to TRBJ1-2, with 8 positions matching TRBD1. This CDR3 comprises 20 residues. The V gene end was trimmed by 4 bases and the J gene end by 1 base; junction bases not matched to a gene: 21. Germline V CDR1 and CDR2: SGDLS, YYNGEE. The CDR3 is CASSSEAHTGGNSFNYGYTF. CDR3 coding DNA: TGTGCCAGCAGCTCGGAGGCACACACAGGGGGTAATTCTTTTAACTATGGCTACACCTTC. Variable domain in full (rest from reference TRBV9 and TRBJ1-2): DSGVTQTPKHLITATGQRVTLRCSPRSGDLSVYWYQQSLDQGLQFLIQYYNGEERAKGNILERFSAQQFPDLHSELNLSSLELGDSALYFCASSSEAHTGGNSFNYGYTFGSGTRLTVV.

This clone came up once. The chain recombines TRBV30 with TRBJ1-1; possibly TRBD1 for D (6 bases). Trimming removed 2 bases from V and 2 bases from J, with 9 bases in between. CDR3 length: 13 amino acids. Germline lookup yields CDR1 GTSNPN and CDR2 SVGIG (reference sequence). CDR3 sequence: CAWSKQGNTEAFF. The CDR3 coding sequence is TGTGCCTGGAGTAAACAGGGAAACACTGAAGCTTTCTTT.

Points on this clone: This same CDR3 is encoded by further DNA sequences in the sample. The chain couples TRBV30 to TRBJ2-1; 14 bases fit TRBD2. Germline CDR1 and CDR2: GTSNPN and SVGIG (reference sequence). The J segment lost 0 bases and the V segment lost 1 base, leaving 5 bases of the junction unmatched. The CDR3 covers 18 residues. The CDR3 sequence: CAWSAWTSGGSSYNEQFF. CDR3 DNA: TGTGCCTGGAGTGCGTGGACTAGCGGGGGGAGCTCCTACAATGAGCAGTTCTTC.

The CDR3 reads CASSLGQAGGINEQFF. The CDR3 DNA follows: TGTGCCAGCAGCTTAGGGCAGGCGGGGGGAATCAATGAGCAGTTCTTC. The chain carries TRBV7-6 and TRBJ2-1; 8 positions match TRBD2. V lost 1 base and J lost 6; bases outside the gene matches: 8. Germline V gene lookup returns CDR1 SGHVS and CDR2 FNYEAQ. The CDR3 consists of 16 residues. The full variable domain, its missing parts supplied by reference TRBV7-6 and TRBJ2-1, is GAGVSQSPRYKVTKRGQDVALRCDPISGHVSLYWYRQALGQGPEFLTYFNYEAQQDKSGLPNDRFSAERPEGSISTLTIQRTEQRDSAMYRCASSLGQAGGINEQFFGPGTRLTVL.